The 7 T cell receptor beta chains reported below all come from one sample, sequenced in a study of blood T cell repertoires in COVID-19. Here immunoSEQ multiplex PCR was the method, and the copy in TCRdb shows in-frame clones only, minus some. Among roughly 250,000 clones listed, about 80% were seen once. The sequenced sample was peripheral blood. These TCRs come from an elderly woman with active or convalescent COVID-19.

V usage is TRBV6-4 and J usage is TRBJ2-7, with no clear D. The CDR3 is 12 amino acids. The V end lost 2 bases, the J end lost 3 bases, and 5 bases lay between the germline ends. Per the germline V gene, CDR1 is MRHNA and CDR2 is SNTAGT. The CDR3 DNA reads TGTGCCAGCAGTGACATAAACTACGAGCAGTACTTC. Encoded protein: CASSDINYEQYF.

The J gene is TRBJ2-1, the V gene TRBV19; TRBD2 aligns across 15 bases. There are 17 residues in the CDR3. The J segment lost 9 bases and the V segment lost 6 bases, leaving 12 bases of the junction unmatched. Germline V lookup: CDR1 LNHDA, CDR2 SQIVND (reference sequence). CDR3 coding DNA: TGTGCCAGTAGGAGGACTAGCGGGAGGGCCGTTCCGCGTGAGCAGTTCTTC. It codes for CASRRTSGRAVPREQFF.

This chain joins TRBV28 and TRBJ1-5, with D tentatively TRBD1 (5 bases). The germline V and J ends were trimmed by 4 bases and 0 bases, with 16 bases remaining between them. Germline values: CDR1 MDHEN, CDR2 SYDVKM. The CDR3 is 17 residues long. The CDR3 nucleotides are TGTGCCAGCAGTTCCGCAGACAGCCAATATAGCAATCAGCCCCAGCATTTT. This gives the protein CASSSADSQYSNQPQHF. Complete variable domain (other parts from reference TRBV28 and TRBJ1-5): DVKVTQSSRYLVKRTGEKVFLECVQDMDHENMFWYRQDPGLGLRLIYFSYDVKMKEKGDIPEGYSVSREKKERFSLILESASTNQTSMYLCASSSADSQYSNQPQHFGDGTRLSIL.

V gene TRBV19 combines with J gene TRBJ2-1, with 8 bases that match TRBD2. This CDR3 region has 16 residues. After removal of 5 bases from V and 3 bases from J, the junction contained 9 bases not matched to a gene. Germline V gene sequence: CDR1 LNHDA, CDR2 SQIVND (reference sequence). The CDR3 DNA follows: TGTGCCAGTAGTGCGCCCTTGGCGGGAGGCTACAATGAGCAGTTCTTC. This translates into CASSAPLAGGYNEQFF. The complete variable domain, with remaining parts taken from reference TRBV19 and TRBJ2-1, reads DGGITQSPKYLFRKEGQNVTLSCEQNLNHDAMYWYRQDPGQGLRLIYYSQIVNDFQKGDIAEGYSVSREKKESFPLTVTSAQKNPTAFYLCASSAPLAGGYNEQFFGPGTRLTVL.

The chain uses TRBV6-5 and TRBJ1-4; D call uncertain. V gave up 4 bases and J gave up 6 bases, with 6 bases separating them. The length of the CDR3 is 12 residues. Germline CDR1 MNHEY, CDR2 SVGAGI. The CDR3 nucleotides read TGTGCCAGCAGTTCCCTATATGAAAAACTGTTTTTT. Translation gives CASSSLYEKLFF.

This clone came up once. The CDR3 loop is CASKATRGLAEQETQYF. The CDR3 region has the DNA TGTGCCAGCAAGGCCACGCGAGGACTAGCGGAGCAAGAGACCCAGTACTTC. The V gene is TRBV2, the J gene TRBJ2-5; TRBD2 aligns across 10 bases. CDR3 size: 17 residues. CDR1 SNHLY and CDR2 FYNNEI come from the germline V gene. The J segment lost 2 bases and the V segment lost 7 bases, leaving 13 bases of the junction unmatched.

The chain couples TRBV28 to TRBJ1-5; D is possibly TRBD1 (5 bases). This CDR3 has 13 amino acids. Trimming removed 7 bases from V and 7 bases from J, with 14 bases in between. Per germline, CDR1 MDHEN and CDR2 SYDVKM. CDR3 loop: CASNQGNRQPQHF. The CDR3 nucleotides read TGTGCCAGCAATCAGGGAAATCGACAGCCCCAGCATTTT.